This T cell receptor beta chain emerged from a study of high-grade serous ovarian cancer treatment subgroups. The overall study: On average, approximately 14,000 reads and roughly 7,000 unique TCR beta rearrangements were obtained per sample.

This clone is deemed medium-sized. Tumor tissue was taken before any definitive surgery or chemotherapy was given. V dropped 4 bases and J dropped 2; count of bases not matched to a gene: 3. The CDR3 covers 14 residues. The germline V gene encodes CDR1 LGHNA and CDR2 YNFKEQ. Clones were sequenced by immunoSEQ multiplex PCR, and TCRdb holds only the in-frame ones, with some missing. The table has about 4,900 clones, around 66% seen once. V is TRBV4-2 and J is TRBJ1-2; 8 positions match TRBD1. The sequenced material came from tumor tissue. The receptor was isolated from a human donor with high-grade serous ovarian cancer. Written as DNA, the CDR3 is TGTGCCAGCAGCCCAGGGGGCAGCAACTATGGCTACACCTTC. Translating gives CASSPGGSNYGYTF.